What follows describes a single TCR beta chain. Its antigen target is currently unknown. Qualities for individual bases were not recorded, and no much larger clone is one base off. As encoded in the germline V gene (reference sequence), CDR1 is DFQATT while CDR2 is SNEGSKA. V is trimmed back by 8 bases and J by 5 bases, and the junction contains 8 bases that no gene match accounts for. The CDR3 measures 12 amino acids from cysteine to phenylalanine. The retained sequence is limited to the CDR3, 36 bases, with the frame set at the first base. The sample comes from a study of T cell repertoires in cytomegalovirus infection (dated by TCRdb to about 2019). In the study overall: Recently identified HLA-C-restricted CMV epitopes, whose presentation resists viral immunomodulation, were targeted by peptide stimulations together with well-studied HLA-B-restricted epitopes. The HLA type of each donor mattered for the analysis, because public TCR beta signatures pointed to carriage of CMV infection along with the matching HLA type.

The sequencer was an Illumina HiSeq 1500. The public reads were reprocessed in TCRdb via fastp at Q25 and MiXCR, keeping in-frame beta chains. For every CDR3 protein sequence, its rows merge into one entry that carries the most common genes and DNA. For this sample the table gives 200,000 to 250,000 distinct CDR3 sequences, of which approximately 40% were detected only once. Approximately 59% of the sample belongs to the ten largest clones. Results and caveats for the whole study, not just this receptor: In the ex vivo response, HLA-C-restricted CMV-specific TCR beta clonotypes were dominant, and in two of eight donors the single most frequent clonotype came from this HLA-C-restricted group. In both this cohort and an independent cohort of 300 to 450 donors, the cumulative frequency of public TCR beta family members distinguished carriers of CMV infection plus the relevant HLA type.

Sample treatment or condition, as interpreted from the label and publication: in vitro stimulation with specific CMV peptide epitopes to enrich CMV-specific T cells. Here the sequenced sample was CD8+ T cells from cultured PBMCs, taken from culture after CMV antigen stimulation. The TCR originated in a human donor in good health (CMV status not recorded). Some clones in this sample may be carry-over from other donors' samples. The rearrangement joined TRBV20-1 to TRBJ1-1; TRBD1 fits 7 bases in the junction. The CDR3 in this case is CSPTQGETEAFF. The DNA is as follows: TGCAGTCCGACTCAGGGGGAGACTGAAGCTTTCTTT.